The 23 T cell receptor beta chains given below trace back to one sample, sequenced in a study of T cells in Graves' hyperthyroidism and ophthalmopathy. TCR beta CDR3 sequences were amplified from RNA transcripts. Primed by the HTBI set, a first-round RT-PCR was run on the TCR CDR3. TCRdb independently ran MiXCR on the multiplex PCR reads; one entry per CDR3 protein. In the table there are hundreds of thousands of distinct CDR3 sequences, around 15% of which are singletons. Input material: blood. These receptors were taken from a woman aged 18-35 years with Graves' hyperthyroidism.

This clonotype was recorded at least ten times. This chain connects TRBV5-5 to TRBJ1-1; the D is unclear. CDR1 is SGHKS and CDR2 is YYEKEE in the germline V gene (reference sequence). V dropped 1 base and J dropped 0 bases, with 7 bases sitting between them. This CDR3 contains 14 residues. The CDR3: CASSLLTMNTEAFF. As DNA, the CDR3 is TGTGCCAGCAGCTTGCTAACCATGAACACTGAAGCTTTCTTT.

This clonotype was detected only a few times. This chain links TRBV6-1 with TRBJ1-1; D gene ambiguous. Trimming removed 6 bases at V and 1 base at J, with 6 bases between. Per germline, CDR1 MNHNS and CDR2 SASEGT. CDR3 size: 12 residues. In nucleotides, the CDR3 is TGTGCCAGCAGAAAGCCGAACACTGAAGCTTTCTTT. Protein product: CASRKPNTEAFF.

The V gene is TRBV12-3 or TRBV12-4, the J gene TRBJ1-1, with D possibly TRBD1 on 5 matching bases. V was pared by 5 bases and J by 6 bases, with 13 bases between. The CDR3 loop spans 13 amino acids. In nucleotides, the CDR3 is TGTGCCAGCAGTGGCCAGGGTATCCCTGAAGCTTTCTTT. Protein sequence: CASSGQGIPEAFF.

This clonotype was detected many times. This chain uses TRBV7-9 with TRBJ2-1; 9 bases match TRBD1. Trimming cost V 5 bases and J 1 base; bases outside gene matches: 6. The CDR3 loop spans 16 amino acids. Germline-derived CDR1 and CDR2 are SEHNR and FQNEAQ (reference sequence). CDR3 protein: CASSPTTGGSYNEQFF. In DNA form, the CDR3 reads TGTGCCAGCAGCCCGACGACAGGGGGATCCTACAATGAGCAGTTCTTC.

This sequence joins TRBV29-1 and TRBJ2-1; 9 positions match TRBD2. Germline CDR1 is SQVTM and CDR2 is ANQGSEA. J was trimmed by 9 bases and V by 8 bases; bases with no gene match: 8. There are 12 residues in the CDR3. The CDR3 spells CSSRGLASEQFF. CDR3 nucleotides: TGCAGCAGTAGGGGACTAGCAAGTGAGCAGTTCTTC.

At least ten counts were recorded for this clonotype. This chain's CDR3 is CASNKREMSDTQYF. The DNA of the CDR3 is TGTGCCAGCAATAAGCGGGAAATGTCAGATACGCAGTATTTT. The V and J genes are TRBV12-3 or TRBV12-4 and TRBJ2-3, with 7 bases that match TRBD2. Trimming took 7 bases from V and 4 from J; bases not matched to a gene: 8. This CDR3 contains 14 residues.

This clonotype showed up many times. This chain joins TRBV5-4 and TRBJ1-1, with D perhaps TRBD1 (5 bases). CDR1 is SGHNT, CDR2 YYREEE, per germline (reference sequence). V lost 0 bases to trimming and J lost 6 bases, with 6 bases between them. This CDR3 spans 12 amino acids. CDR3 DNA sequence: TGTGCCAGCAGCTTGGAGGGGCCTGAAGCTTTCTTT. Residues: CASSLEGPEAFF.

The chain is built from TRBV6-2 or TRBV6-3 and TRBJ2-1, with 14 positions matching TRBD2. This CDR3 spans 12 amino acids. J gave up 11 bases and V 8 bases, and 2 bases lay outside the gene matches. Looked up from germline, CDR1 is MNHEY and CDR2 is SVGEGT. The CDR3 sequence: CASGTSGRQQFF. The DNA for the CDR3 is TGTGCCAGCGGGACTAGCGGGAGACAGCAGTTCTTC.

This clonotype was seen only a few times. The J gene is TRBJ2-2, the V gene TRBV27; D is possibly TRBD1 (6 bases). Germline CDR1 reads MNHEY; CDR2 reads SMNVEV (reference sequence). This CDR3 is 16 amino acids long. V gave up 5 bases and J gave up 6 bases, with 19 bases separating them. CDR3 in DNA: TGTGCCAGCAGTCCAAACAGGGTACTTGGATCCGGGGAGCTGTTTTTT. Its translation: CASSPNRVLGSGELFF.

This chain uses TRBV6-2 or TRBV6-3 with TRBJ1-1, with D hard to call. The CDR3 contains 16 residues. With 5 bases removed from V and 1 base from J, the gap between germline ends came to 17 bases. Germline V CDR1 and CDR2: MNHEY, SVGEGT. CDR3 nucleotides: TGTGCCAGCAGTGACCCTCCGGGCAGCTCGAACACTGAAGCTTTCTTT. Translation: CASSDPPGSSNTEAFF.

This clonotype was detected a few times. This sequence joins TRBV20-1 and TRBJ2-5, with D possibly matching TRBD2 (5 bases). This CDR3 is built from 12 residues. The germline gives CDR1 DFQATT, CDR2 SNEGSKA (reference sequence). V shed 6 bases and J shed 1 base, with 9 bases lying between them. CDR3 residues: CSAGVFQETQYF. CDR3 coding DNA: TGCAGTGCCGGGGTGTTCCAAGAGACCCAGTACTTC.

The chain uses TRBV9 and TRBJ2-1; D not resolved. The CDR3 consists of 15 residues. V dropped 1 base and J dropped 0 bases, with 8 bases sitting between them. Per the germline V gene, CDR1 is SGDLS and CDR2 is YYNGEE. The CDR3 region is CASSVSSRSYNEQFF. CDR3 coding DNA: TGTGCCAGCAGCGTATCCTCACGCTCCTACAATGAGCAGTTCTTC.

The rearrangement links TRBV9 to TRBJ1-6; possibly TRBD1 for D (5 bases). V was cut by 0 bases and J by 7 bases, with 11 bases left in between. The CDR3 is 15 residues long. Germline V gene data show CDR1 as SGDLS and CDR2 as YYNGEE. As DNA, the CDR3 is TGTGCCAGCAGCGTAGATGGGACGGGGAATTCACCCCTCCACTTT. Its translation is CASSVDGTGNSPLHF.

This clonotype appeared a few times. V is TRBV12-3 or TRBV12-4 and J is TRBJ2-1, with D possibly matching TRBD1 (5 bases). The CDR3 contains 13 residues. V was trimmed by 1 base and J by 10 bases, leaving 11 bases between them. The CDR3 bases are TGTGCCAGCAGTTTAGTAACAGGTCAAGAGCAGTTCTTC. Translating gives CASSLVTGQEQFF.

The V gene is TRBV9, the J gene TRBJ1-3, with D tentatively TRBD1 (6 bases). The germline V and J ends were trimmed by 6 bases and 4 bases, with 14 bases remaining between them. This CDR3 has 14 amino acids. The germline V gene has CDR1 SGDLS and CDR2 YYNGEE. The CDR3 DNA is TGTGCCAGCAACATAGGGGGAACGGGAAACACCATATATTTT. Protein product: CASNIGGTGNTIYF.

This clonotype was counted at least ten times. The chain links TRBV20-1 to TRBJ2-2; D call uncertain. This CDR3 is built from 13 residues. V lost 3 bases, J lost 5 bases, and 10 bases lay in between. The germline V gene encodes CDR1 DFQATT and CDR2 SNEGSKA (reference sequence). CDR3 bases: TGCAGTGCTAGCCCCGTTAAGACCGGGGAGCTGTTTTTT. Protein sequence: CSASPVKTGELFF.

This clonotype was detected only a few times. The V and J genes are TRBV27 and TRBJ2-1; D is possibly TRBD2 (6 bases). CDR1 MNHEY and CDR2 SMNVEV come from the germline V gene (reference sequence). The length of the CDR3 is 13 residues. V lost 2 bases and J lost 9, with 11 bases in between. As DNA, the CDR3 is TGTGCCAGCAGTTTACAATCTAGCGTTGAGCAGTTCTTC. This encodes CASSLQSSVEQFF.

This clonotype was seen many times. V gene TRBV13 combines with J gene TRBJ2-1, with 11 bases fitting TRBD2. This CDR3 contains 15 residues. Germline CDR1 PRHDT, CDR2 FYEKMQ (reference sequence). Trimming removed 5 bases from V and 4 bases from J; junction bases left unmatched: 4. The CDR3 loop is CASSNPSGRYNEQFF. In DNA form, the CDR3 reads TGTGCCAGCAGCAATCCTAGCGGGAGGTACAATGAGCAGTTCTTC.

The J gene is TRBJ2-5, the V gene TRBV20-1, with TRBD2 matching 10 bases. The germline CDR1 and CDR2 sequences are DFQATT and SNEGSKA (reference sequence). The CDR3 is 13 amino acids. V gave up 3 bases and J gave up 7 bases; unmatched junction bases: 5. CDR3 DNA: TGCAGTGCTAGTCGAGCGGGAGGGCCGACCCAGTACTTC. Translated: CSASRAGGPTQYF.

This clonotype was recorded at least ten times. The rearrangement uses TRBV10-1 and TRBJ2-7; TRBD1 agrees at 7 bases. The CDR3 length is 14 residues. The germline gives CDR1 WNHNN, CDR2 SYGVQD (reference sequence). V shed 3 bases and J 3 bases; nucleotides not matched to a gene: 5. In DNA form, the CDR3 reads TGCGCCAGCAGTGAACGGACAGGATACTACGAGCAGTACTTC. It yields the protein CASSERTGYYEQYF.

This clonotype has at least ten counts. V usage is TRBV20-1 and J usage is TRBJ2-7; 9 nucleotides match TRBD1. Germline V gene sequence: CDR1 DFQATT, CDR2 SNEGSKA (reference sequence). The CDR3 runs to 15 residues. J gave up 2 bases and V 0 bases, and 5 bases lay outside the gene matches. This CDR3 reads CSARDQGQGTYEQYF. The CDR3 nucleotides are TGCAGTGCTAGAGATCAGGGACAGGGTACCTACGAGCAGTACTTC.

In its sample, this clonotype was seen a few times. The chain joins TRBV29-1 to TRBJ1-4; 7 nucleotides agree with TRBD1. The length of the CDR3 is 14 residues. Germline V gives CDR1 SQVTM, CDR2 ANQGSEA. V lost 3 bases, J lost 8 bases, and 9 bases stayed unmatched. The CDR3 sequence is CSVEPGQVGEKLFF. The CDR3 nucleotides are TGCAGCGTTGAGCCTGGACAGGTCGGGGAAAAACTGTTTTTT.

This clonotype was recorded at least ten times. The chain links TRBV6-1 to TRBJ1-1, with 7 nucleotides matching TRBD1. The length of the CDR3 is 15 residues. Per the germline V gene, CDR1 is MNHNS and CDR2 is SASEGT. V was clipped by 5 bases and J by 0 bases; unmatched bases: 6. The CDR3 DNA reads TGTGCCAGCAGTCGACAGGGAGGGTTGAACACTGAAGCTTTCTTT. As protein: CASSRQGGLNTEAFF.